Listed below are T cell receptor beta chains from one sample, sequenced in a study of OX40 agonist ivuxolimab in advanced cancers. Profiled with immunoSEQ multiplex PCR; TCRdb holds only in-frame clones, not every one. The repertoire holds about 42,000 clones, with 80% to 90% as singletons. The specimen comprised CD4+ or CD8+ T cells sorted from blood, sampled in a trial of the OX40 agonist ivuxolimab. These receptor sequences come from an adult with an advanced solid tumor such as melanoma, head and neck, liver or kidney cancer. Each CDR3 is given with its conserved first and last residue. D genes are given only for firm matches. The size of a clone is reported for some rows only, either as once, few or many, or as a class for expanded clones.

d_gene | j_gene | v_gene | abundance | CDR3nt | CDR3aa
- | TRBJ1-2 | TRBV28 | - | TGTGCCAGCAGCCCGCCGGGAGCTTATGGCTACACCTTC | CASSPPGAYGYTF
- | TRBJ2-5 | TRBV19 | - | TGTGCCAGTAGTATCCAGGGTTTGACCCAAGAGACCCAGTACTTC | CASSIQGLTQETQYF
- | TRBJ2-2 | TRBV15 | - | TGTGCCACCAGCATCCAGGGTGCTAGGGAGCTGTTTTTT | CATSIQGARELFF
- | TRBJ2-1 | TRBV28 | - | TGTGCCAGCAGTTCATACAGGGCTACCTACAATGAGCAGTTCTTC | CASSSYRATYNEQFF
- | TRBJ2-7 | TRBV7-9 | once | TGTGCCAGCAGCTTCGGGCCGCAGGGTTACGAGCAGTACTTC | CASSFGPQGYEQYF
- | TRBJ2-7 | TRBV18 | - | TGTGCCAGCTCACCTCAACCACAGGACTACGAGCAGTACTTC | CASSPQPQDYEQYF
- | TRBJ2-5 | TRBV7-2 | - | TGTGCCAGCAGCTTTTGGACCCAAGAGACCCAGTACTTC | CASSFWTQETQYF
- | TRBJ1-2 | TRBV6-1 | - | TGTGCCAGCAGTCCCCTTCGGACCCTAGGCTATGGCTACACCTTC | CASSPLRTLGYGYTF
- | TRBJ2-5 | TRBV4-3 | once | TGCGCCAGCAGCCAAGGCTACAGGGCCTCCGGGGAGACCCAGTACTTC | CASSQGYRASGETQYF
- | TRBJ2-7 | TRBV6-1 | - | TGTGCCAGCAGGTCCCAAGTCTACGAGCAGTACTTC | CASRSQVYEQYF
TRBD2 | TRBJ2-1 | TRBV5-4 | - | TGTGCCAGCAGCCGTACTGGACTAGCGGGTAACAATGAGCAGTTCTTC | CASSRTGLAGNNEQFF
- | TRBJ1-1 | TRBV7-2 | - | TGTGCCAGCAGCATGACAGAGAACACTGAAGCTTTCTTT | CASSMTENTEAFF
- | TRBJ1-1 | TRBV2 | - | TGTGCCAGCAGGGAGTGGGACATAATGAACACTGAAGCTTTCTTT | CASREWDIMNTEAFF
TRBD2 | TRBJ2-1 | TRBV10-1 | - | TGCGCCAGCAGTGAAAGCGGGGGTCACTACAATGAGCAGTTCTTC | CASSESGGHYNEQFF
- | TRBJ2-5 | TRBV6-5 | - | TGTGCCAGCAGTTACGCCGGGCAGGGGTGGGAGACCCAGTACTTC | CASSYAGQGWETQYF
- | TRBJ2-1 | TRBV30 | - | TGTGCCTGGAGTGTACGGGGGCGCGGGAATGAGCAGTTCTTC | CAWSVRGRGNEQFF
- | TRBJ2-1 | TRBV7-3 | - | TGTGCCAGCAGCTTTATCGGAGGACGGGGTGAGCAGTTCTTC | CASSFIGGRGEQFF
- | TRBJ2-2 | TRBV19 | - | TGTGCCAGTAGTATTAGGGACCCCGGGGAGCTGTTTTTT | CASSIRDPGELFF
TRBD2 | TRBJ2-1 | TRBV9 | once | TGTGCCAGCAGCGTAGAACTAGCGAGCGAGCAGTTCTTC | CASSVELASEQFF
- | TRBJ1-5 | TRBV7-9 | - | TGTGCCAGCAGCTTGGGACAAGAGAATCAGCCCCAGCATTTT | CASSLGQENQPQHF
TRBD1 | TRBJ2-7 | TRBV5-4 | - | TGTGCCAGCAGCTTGGGGGGACAGCCCACCTACGAGCAGTACTTC | CASSLGGQPTYEQYF
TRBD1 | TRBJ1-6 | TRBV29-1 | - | TGCAGCGTCCGGGACAGGGATGAATCGCCCCTCCACTTT | CSVRDRDESPLHF
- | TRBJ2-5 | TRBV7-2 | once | TGTGCCAGCAGCTTAGATTGGGTGCGTCAAGAGACCCAGTACTTC | CASSLDWVRQETQYF
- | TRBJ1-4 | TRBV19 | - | TGTGCCAGTAGTATTGGACGGGGGACTAATGAAAAACTGTTTTTT | CASSIGRGTNEKLFF
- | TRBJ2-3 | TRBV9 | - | TGTGCCAGCAACGCCAGGGGCCGGACAGATACGCAGTATTTT | CASNARGRTDTQYF
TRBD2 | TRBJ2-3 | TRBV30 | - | TGTGCCTGGAGAAGCGGGAGTGTTACGCAGTATTTT | CAWRSGSVTQYF
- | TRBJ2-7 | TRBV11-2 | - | TGTGCCAGCAGCTTAGGTGACCAAGACTACGAGCAGTACTTC | CASSLGDQDYEQYF
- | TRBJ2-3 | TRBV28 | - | TGTGCCAGCAGTTTAGCGGGGATGTGGGTTGGGCCCACAGATACGCAGTATTTT | CASSLAGMWVGPTDTQYF
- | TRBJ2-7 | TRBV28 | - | TGTGCCAGCAGTTTATCGCCCGGGAACCCTCCCGAGCAGTACTTC | CASSLSPGNPPEQYF
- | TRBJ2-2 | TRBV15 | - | TGTGCCACCAGCAGAGACGGAACCGGGGAGCTGTTTTTT | CATSRDGTGELFF
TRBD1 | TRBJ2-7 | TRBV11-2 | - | TGTGCCAGCAGCTTATCAACCGGGACAGGGGGCGTCTACGAGCAGTACTTC | CASSLSTGTGGVYEQYF
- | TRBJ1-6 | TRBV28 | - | TGTGCCAGCAGTTTATGGACTTATAATTCACCCCTCCACTTT | CASSLWTYNSPLHF
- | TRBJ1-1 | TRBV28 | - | TGTGCCAGCAGTCGCGGGGGGTTCAGGGGGAACACTGAAGCTTTCTTT | CASSRGGFRGNTEAFF
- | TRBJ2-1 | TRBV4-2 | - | TGTGCCAGCAGCCAAGATGGGTGGACTCTTAGTGGTGAGCAGTTCTTC | CASSQDGWTLSGEQFF
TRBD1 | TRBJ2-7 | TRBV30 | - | TGTGCCTGGTCAACAGGGGTTGTCTCCTACGAGCAGTACTTC | CAWSTGVVSYEQYF
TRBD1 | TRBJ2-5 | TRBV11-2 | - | TGTGCCAGCAGCTTAAACCCGACAGGGAACATAGAGACCCAGTACTTC | CASSLNPTGNIETQYF
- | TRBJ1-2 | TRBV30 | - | TGTGCCTGGAGTTCGGGGACGGTTAACTATGGCTACACCTTC | CAWSSGTVNYGYTF
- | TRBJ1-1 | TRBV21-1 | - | TGTGCCAGCAGTATGCAGCTAGCTCAAATTCGCACTGAAGCTTTCTTT | CASSMQLAQIRTEAFF
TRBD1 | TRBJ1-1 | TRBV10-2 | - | TGCGCCAGCAGACAACAGGGGGCTACCACTGAAGCTTTCTTT | CASRQQGATTEAFF
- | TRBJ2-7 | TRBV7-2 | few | TGTGCCAGCAGCTTAGCGGGGGATCCCTCTATGTACTTC | CASSLAGDPSMYF
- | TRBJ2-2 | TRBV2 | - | TGTGCCAGCAGTCGACTAGTTAAAGGGGAGCTGTTTTTT | CASSRLVKGELFF
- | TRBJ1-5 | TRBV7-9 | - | TGTGCCAGCAGCTTAGATAATCAGCCCCAGCATTTT | CASSLDNQPQHF
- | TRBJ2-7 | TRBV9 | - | TGTGCCAGCAGCGTCGCGCCGGGACCCACCTACGAGCAGTACTTC | CASSVAPGPTYEQYF
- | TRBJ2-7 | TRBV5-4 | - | TGTGCCAGCAGCTCGTGGACTTTACCCGAGCAGTACTTC | CASSSWTLPEQYF
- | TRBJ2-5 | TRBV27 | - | TGTGCCAGCAGTTTAACCAGACAAGAGACCCAGTACTTC | CASSLTRQETQYF
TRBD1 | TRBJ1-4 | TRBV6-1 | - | TGTGCCAGCAGTGAAGCGGGAGGGGGCGGCGGAAAACTGTTTTTT | CASSEAGGGGGKLFF
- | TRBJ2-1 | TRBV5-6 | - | TGTGCCAGCAGCTTGGACCCGCAATACTACAATGAGCAGTTCTTC | CASSLDPQYYNEQFF
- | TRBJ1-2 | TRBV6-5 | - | TGTGCCAGCAGTTACTCGCTAGGGTATGGCTACACCTTC | CASSYSLGYGYTF
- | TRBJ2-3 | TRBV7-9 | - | TGTGCCAGCAGCGGGCGACAGGGCGGGGTTGCAGATACGCAGTATTTT | CASSGRQGGVADTQYF
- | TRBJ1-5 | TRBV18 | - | TGTGCCAGCTCACCAAATAATCAGCCCCAGCATTTT | CASSPNNQPQHF
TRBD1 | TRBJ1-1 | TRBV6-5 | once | TGTGCCAGCAGGACGGGACAGGGTCGAATAAGAGCTTTCTTT | CASRTGQGRIRAFF
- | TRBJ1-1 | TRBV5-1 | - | TGCGCCAGCAGCTCCCGATGGACCCCGACTGGCACTGAAGCTTTCTTT | CASSSRWTPTGTEAFF
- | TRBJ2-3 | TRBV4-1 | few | TGCGCCAGCAGCCAAGATCTTGGAGGGGGGGCGCACACAGATACGCAGTATTTT | CASSQDLGGGAHTDTQYF
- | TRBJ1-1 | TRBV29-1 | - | TGCAGCGTTGGTCGGGAAAGGAACACTGAAGCTTTCTTT | CSVGRERNTEAFF